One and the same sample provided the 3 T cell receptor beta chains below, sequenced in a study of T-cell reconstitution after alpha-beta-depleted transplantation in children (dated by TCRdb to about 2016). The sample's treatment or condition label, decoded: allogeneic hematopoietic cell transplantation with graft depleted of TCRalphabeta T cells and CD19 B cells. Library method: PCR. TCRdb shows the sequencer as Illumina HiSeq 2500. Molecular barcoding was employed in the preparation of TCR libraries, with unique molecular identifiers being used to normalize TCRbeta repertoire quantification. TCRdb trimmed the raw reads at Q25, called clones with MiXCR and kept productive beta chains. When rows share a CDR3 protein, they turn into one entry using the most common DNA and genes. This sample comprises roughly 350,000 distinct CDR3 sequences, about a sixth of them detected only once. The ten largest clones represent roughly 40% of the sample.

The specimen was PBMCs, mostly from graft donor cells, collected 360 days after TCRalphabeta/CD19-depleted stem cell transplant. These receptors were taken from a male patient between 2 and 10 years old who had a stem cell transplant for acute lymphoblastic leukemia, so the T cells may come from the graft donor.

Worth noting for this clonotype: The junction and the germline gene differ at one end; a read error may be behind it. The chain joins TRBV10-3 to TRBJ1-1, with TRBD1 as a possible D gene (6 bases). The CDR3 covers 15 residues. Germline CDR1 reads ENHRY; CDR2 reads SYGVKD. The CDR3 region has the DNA TGTGCCACCAGTAACGGCCCCGGGGGGGCCCCTGAAGCTTTCTTT. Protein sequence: CATSNGPGGAPEAFF.

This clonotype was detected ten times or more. In nucleotides, the CDR3 is TGTGCCACCAGCAGAGGGGGGGACAGGGGCAAGACCCAGTACTTC. Translating gives CATSRGGDRGKTQYF. The V gene is TRBV15, the J gene TRBJ2-5, with 10 bases fitting TRBD1. Germline CDR1 reads LNHNV; CDR2 reads YYDKDF (reference sequence). V trimming: 1 base; J trimming: 6 bases; junction bases outside the gene matches: 5. The CDR3 is 15 residues long.

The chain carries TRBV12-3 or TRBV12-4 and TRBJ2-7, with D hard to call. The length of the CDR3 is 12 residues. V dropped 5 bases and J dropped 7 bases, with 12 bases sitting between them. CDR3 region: CASSLRRWEQYF. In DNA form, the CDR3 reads TGTGCCAGCAGTCTTAGAAGGTGGGAGCAGTACTTC.